This is a list of T cell receptor beta chains from one sample in a study of blood T cell repertoires in COVID-19. The method was immunoSEQ multiplex PCR; TCRdb's version includes in-frame clones alone and lacks a portion of them. This table has hundreds of thousands of clones, about nine tenths appearing once. The sample was PBMCs or T cells enriched from blood (not recorded which). These receptors all stem from a man under 40 who had recovered from COVID-19. Both conserved end residues are part of each CDR3. The order of the fields is clone size, V gene, CDR3 length, CDR3 protein. Clone size is given for some rows only: seen once, a few or many times, or a class if the clone is expanded.

- | TRBV6-1 | 12 | CASRSTENTIYF
- | TRBV2 | 14 | CASLSDRFTDTQYF
- | TRBV10-3 | 13 | CAIKRGNGYEQYF
- | TRBV11-2 | 15 | CASSFFARNTGELFF
once | TRBV5-1 | 16 | CASSFNGGGPTDTQYF
- | TRBV6-1 | 11 | CASSERGTTNF
- | TRBV3-1/TRBV3-2 | 14 | CASSQGGVGTEAFF
- | TRBV6-2/TRBV6-3 | 16 | CASSYEAGSPDNEQFF
- | TRBV9 | 15 | CASSVSSGIRDTQYF
few | TRBV5-6 | 15 | CASSLRRALSTEAFF
- | TRBV28 | 15 | CASSFGTASTDTQYF
- | TRBV12-3/TRBV12-4 | 13 | CASSAGVPYEQYF
- | TRBV29-1 | 14 | CSVATGGWVDEQFF
- | TRBV28 | 15 | CASKETGPMNTEAFF
- | TRBV28 | 13 | CASSLVAYYEQYF
- | TRBV5-8 | 15 | CASSWGQSSGNTIYF
- | TRBV6-5 | 13 | CATFGTGLREQYF
- | TRBV7-2 | 14 | CASSPLGAFLPQHF
few | TRBV28 | 16 | CASRQQGASPVTEAFF
- | TRBV5-4 | 16 | CASSLGSGTGANEQFF
- | TRBV7-8 | 14 | CASSLSSGTDTQYF
- | TRBV6-5 | 14 | CASSIDRTNTEAFF
- | TRBV11-1 | 14 | CASSLNGPIYEQYF
- | TRBV5-4 | 15 | CASSLSAGVLETQYF
- | TRBV7-6 | 13 | CASSRDPRYGYTF
- | TRBV27 | 16 | CASNSGQGVDTGELFF
many | TRBV20-1 | 15 | CSASWASGRALEQYF
- | TRBV2 | 15 | CASSATSGGLNEQFF
- | TRBV3-1/TRBV3-2 | 14 | CASSQAGGPDTQYF
- | TRBV11-2 | 15 | CASSLTSGGQETQYF
- | TRBV11-2 | 13 | CASSLARAETQYF
- | TRBV7-6 | 15 | CASSLGVGTAYEQYF
- | TRBV6-1 | 16 | CASSEAASGAPYEQYF
once | TRBV25-1 | 13 | CASSREDWEPQHF
- | TRBV19 | 16 | CASSGIGAGAPETQYF
few | TRBV7-8 | 13 | CASSPRHNTEAFF
- | TRBV15 | 17 | CATSRDSGPTGMETQYF
- | TRBV5-1 | 16 | CASSLAGQGRQETQYF
- | TRBV6-5 | 14 | CASRPPTGMGEQYF
- | TRBV4-1 | 15 | CASSQVSRYTDTQYF
- | TRBV6-5 | 13 | CASSYSTGNEQFF